Following are 5 T cell receptor beta chains from one sample sequenced in a study of blood T cell repertoires in COVID-19. Assay used: immunoSEQ multiplex PCR; TCRdb lists only in-frame clones, some missing. The sample holds about 250,000 clones, roughly 80% seen once. The sequenced sample consisted of peripheral blood. These receptors came from a woman older than 75 with active or convalescent COVID-19.

The genes are TRBV9 and TRBJ2-1; D is unclear. The CDR3 is 13 residues long. Trimming stripped 4 bases from V and 5 bases from J, with 10 bases between. Germline V gene lookup returns CDR1 SGDLS and CDR2 YYNGEE. CDR3 nucleotides: TGTGCCAGCAGCTCCACTCGGGACAATGAGCAGTTCTTC. Its translation: CASSSTRDNEQFF.

The rearrangement joins TRBV2 to TRBJ1-4, with TRBD1 as a possible D gene (5 bases). The CDR3 sequence is 15 residues long. Trimming took 4 bases from V and 7 from J, leaving 16 bases between them. CDR1 and CDR2 (germline): SNHLY, FYNNEI. The CDR3: CASSALPGGAEKLFF. CDR3 in DNA: TGTGCCAGCAGTGCTCTTCCCGGGGGTGCTGAAAAACTGTTTTTT.

In its sample, this clone was seen many times. The chain combines TRBV4-2 with TRBJ2-7, with 8 bases matching TRBD2. With V trimmed by 6 bases and J by 5 bases, 9 bases remained unmatched. The CDR3 has 14 amino acids. Germline CDR1 reads LGHNA; CDR2 reads YNFKEQ. The CDR3 protein is CASSQLAGSDEQYF. CDR3 in DNA: TGTGCCAGCAGTCAATTAGCGGGGAGCGACGAGCAGTACTTC.

The rearrangement joins TRBV2 to TRBJ2-3; no clear D. The CDR3 loop spans 13 amino acids. CDR1 and CDR2 from the germline V gene are SNHLY and FYNNEI. Trimming took off 7 bases at V and 0 bases at J, with 8 bases between the two ends. CDR3 region: CASTQDSTDTQYF. The CDR3 nucleotides are TGTGCCAGCACCCAGGATAGCACAGATACGCAGTATTTT.

This chain connects TRBV2 to TRBJ2-5; TRBD1 aligns across 8 bases. The CDR3 extends over 20 amino acids. V dropped 2 bases and J dropped 1; count of bases not matched to a gene: 18. Germline CDR1 SNHLY, CDR2 FYNNEI. In DNA form, the CDR3 reads TGTGCCAGCAGTGAACGATTACCCCCTCGACAGGGGTCCTTCCAAGAGACCCAGTACTTC. Its translation is CASSERLPPRQGSFQETQYF.